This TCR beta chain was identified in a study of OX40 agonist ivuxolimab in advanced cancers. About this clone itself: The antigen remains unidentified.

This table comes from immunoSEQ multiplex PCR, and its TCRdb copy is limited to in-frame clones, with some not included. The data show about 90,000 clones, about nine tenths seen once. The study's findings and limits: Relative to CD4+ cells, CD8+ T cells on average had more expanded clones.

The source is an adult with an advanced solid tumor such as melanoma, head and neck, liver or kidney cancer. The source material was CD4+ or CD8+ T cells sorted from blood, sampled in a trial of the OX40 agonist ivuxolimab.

The DNA of the CDR3 is TGTGCCAGCAGCTTAGTGCAGGGTGGTGAGCAGTACTTC. Amino acid sequence: CASSLVQGGEQYF. The rearrangement joins TRBV7-9 to TRBJ2-7; D possibly corresponds to TRBD1 (5 bases). V was pared by 1 base and J by 7 bases, with 11 bases between. The germline CDR1 and CDR2 sequences are SEHNR and FQNEAQ (reference sequence). This CDR3 region has 13 residues.